A single sample is the source of the 19 T cell receptor beta chains below, sequenced in a study of persistence of HIV-infected CD4 T cells. Stimulation used 10 ug/mL lysate from CMV-infected fibroblasts. CD4+ T cells upregulating both CD40 ligand and CD69 were sorted as responding cells. The libraries were made with immunoSEQ version 4 in survey mode. Some clones are missing from TCRdb's copy, which holds only in-frame ones; the method was immunoSEQ multiplex PCR. Of fewer than 20,000 clones in the sample, 75% to 85% were seen once. Which antigens these TCRs recognize remains unknown. The sample was CD4+ T cells sorted from PBMCs after roughly 18-hour stimulation, taken from a patient who received antiretroviral therapy. Receptor source: an adult man with HIV who was CMV-seropositive.

This rearrangement joins TRBV7-6 to TRBJ2-3; TRBD1 matches at 7 bases. CDR3 size: 16 residues. CDR1 and CDR2 from the germline V gene are SGHVS and FNYEAQ. J lost 0 bases, V lost 1 base, and 4 bases had no gene match. Here the CDR3 DNA reads TGTGCCAGCAGCTTAGAGGGGACAGTTAGCACAGATACGCAGTATTTT. This sequence encodes CASSLEGTVSTDTQYF.

The rearrangement joins TRBV18 to TRBJ1-5, with a possible D match to TRBD1 (5 bases). Germline CDR1 is KGHSH and CDR2 is LQKENI. The CDR3 is made up of 16 amino acids. V gave up 1 base and J gave up 4 bases, with 14 bases separating them. The DNA for the CDR3 is TGTGCCAGCTCACCACGCGAGGGGCAGGTTAATCAGCCCCAGCATTTT. Translating it yields CASSPREGQVNQPQHF.

The V and J genes are TRBV7-2 and TRBJ2-7; TRBD1 matches at 7 bases. This CDR3 comprises 14 residues. J gave up 1 base and V 5 bases, and 5 bases lay outside the gene matches. Per germline, CDR1 SGHTA and CDR2 FQGNSA. CDR3 protein: CASSVKTGSYEQYF. The CDR3 DNA reads TGTGCCAGCAGCGTAAAGACAGGGTCCTACGAGCAGTACTTC.

V and J are TRBV5-1 and TRBJ2-1, with 9 positions matching TRBD2. CDR3 length: 15 residues. Germline V gene lookup returns CDR1 SGHRS and CDR2 YFSETQ. V lost 0 bases and J lost 6; bases outside the gene matches: 4. This CDR3 reads CASSLEGLAGNEQFF. The CDR3, as DNA: TGCGCCAGCAGCTTGGAGGGACTAGCAGGCAATGAGCAGTTCTTC.

Details on this clone: The same CDR3 arises from other DNA sequences in this sample as well. This chain uses TRBV3-1 (or the pseudogene TRBV3-2) with TRBJ1-1; D ambiguous. V was clipped by 4 bases and J by 1 base, with 7 bases between them. Germline V gene data show CDR1 as LGHDT and CDR2 as YNNKEL (reference sequence). The CDR3 length is 13 residues. The CDR3 region has the DNA TGTGCCAGCAGCCGCTCGGAGAACACTGAAGCTTTCTTT. The encoded protein is CASSRSENTEAFF.

The chain has TRBV19 and TRBJ1-6, with D tentatively TRBD1 (6 bases). Germline V gives CDR1 LNHDA, CDR2 SQIVND (reference sequence). This CDR3 contains 15 residues. V was clipped by 6 bases and J by 2 bases, with 11 bases between them. Here the CDR3 DNA reads TGTGCCAGTAGGGAAGGGGGGACCTATAATTCACCCCTCCACTTT. Its protein is CASREGGTYNSPLHF.

The chain combines TRBV12-3 or TRBV12-4 with TRBJ1-5; the D is unclear. This CDR3 comprises 13 residues. V was shortened by 1 base and J by 3 bases, with 4 bases between the two germline ends. CDR3 sequence (DNA): TGTGCCAGCAGTTTAGGGTTCAATCAGCCCCAGCATTTT. Protein product: CASSLGFNQPQHF.

V and J are TRBV7-2 and TRBJ1-1; weak D call: TRBD1 (5 bases). Germline CDR1 and CDR2: SGHTA and FQGNSA. V shed 6 bases and J shed 5 bases, with 16 bases lying between them. The CDR3 length is 14 residues. DNA for the CDR3: TGTGCCAGCAGGCGGGGGACCGCGGGGACTGAAGCTTTCTTT. Translated, it gives CASRRGTAGTEAFF.

This clone was observed a handful of times. The gene calls are TRBV6-5 and TRBJ1-4, with a tentative D call TRBD1 (6 bases). Germline CDR1 is MNHEY and CDR2 is SVGAGI. This CDR3 is built from 15 residues. Deletions cut 5 bases from V and 1 base from J, with 11 bases between. The CDR3 loop is CASSRSRGTNEKLFF. The CDR3 DNA reads as TGTGCCAGCAGTCGTAGCAGGGGAACTAATGAAAAACTGTTTTTT.

The V and J genes are TRBV27 and TRBJ1-3; D is perhaps TRBD1 (6 bases). Germline CDR1 is MNHEY and CDR2 is SMNVEV (reference sequence). V lost 5 bases, J lost 1 base, and 18 bases lay in between. The CDR3 contains 17 residues. The CDR3 spells CASSPSSGVSSGNTIYF. The CDR3 region has the DNA TGTGCCAGCAGTCCCTCCTCAGGGGTCTCGTCTGGAAACACCATATATTTT.

This chain joins TRBV12-3 or TRBV12-4 and TRBJ1-5, with 7 bases fitting TRBD1. The V gene end was trimmed by 5 bases and the J gene end by 6 bases; junction bases not matched to a gene: 4. The CDR3 extends over 13 amino acids. The DNA of the CDR3 is TGTGCCAGCAGTGACAGGGAGGGTCAGCCCCAGCATTTT. Translating gives CASSDREGQPQHF.

V usage is TRBV6-5 and J usage is TRBJ1-3; no reliable D call. Germline V gene lookup returns CDR1 MNHEY and CDR2 SVGAGI. V was cut by 0 bases and J by 0 bases, with 9 bases left in between. This CDR3 has 16 amino acids. CDR3 loop: CASSYSHRTSGNTIYF. The CDR3 DNA is TGTGCCAGCAGTTACTCGCACAGAACCTCTGGAAACACCATATATTTT.

This clone was detected only once. V and J are TRBV19 and TRBJ1-5; 9 positions agree with TRBD1. The CDR3 spans 13 residues. Per the germline V gene, CDR1 is LNHDA and CDR2 is SQIVND (reference sequence). The V segment lost 6 bases and the J segment 5 bases; nucleotides outside the gene matches: 2. Here the CDR3 reads CASRGQGYQPQHF. The CDR3 DNA is TGTGCCAGTAGGGGACAGGGATATCAGCCCCAGCATTTT. The full variable domain, rest sourced from reference TRBV19 and TRBJ1-5, is DGGITQSPKYLFRKEGQNVTLSCEQNLNHDAMYWYRQDPGQGLRLIYYSQIVNDFQKGDIAEGYSVSREKKESFPLTVTSAQKNPTAFYLCASRGQGYQPQHFGDGTRLSIL.

A single count supports this clone. The chain combines TRBV27 with TRBJ2-7, with D possibly matching TRBD1 (6 bases). The germline V gene encodes CDR1 MNHEY and CDR2 SMNVEV (reference sequence). This CDR3 has 16 amino acids. V was trimmed by 5 bases and J by 2 bases, leaving 19 bases between them. CDR3 loop: CASSPPWGTPTYEQYF. In nucleotides, the CDR3 is TGTGCCAGCAGTCCCCCCTGGGGGACACCGACCTACGAGCAGTACTTC.

This clone was counted only a few times. This rearrangement joins TRBV13 to TRBJ1-2; D not certain. Germline V gene lookup returns CDR1 PRHDT and CDR2 FYEKMQ (reference sequence). The CDR3 loop spans 14 amino acids. V was pared by 3 bases and J by 3 bases, with 11 bases between. CDR3 nucleotides: TGTGCCAGCAGCTTGGGGAACAAGGACTATGGCTACACCTTC. It yields the protein CASSLGNKDYGYTF. Supplemented by reference TRBV13 and TRBJ1-2, the full variable domain reads AAGVIQSPRHLIKEKRETATLKCYPIPRHDTVYWYQQGPGQDPQFLISFYEKMQSDKGSIPDRFSAQQFSDYHSELNMSSLELGDSALYFCASSLGNKDYGYTFGSGTRLTVV.

The chain uses TRBV6-5 and TRBJ1-2, with D possibly matching TRBD1 (5 bases). The V end was cut by 6 bases, the J end by 2 bases, with 16 bases between. Germline CDR1 and CDR2: MNHEY and SVGAGI. The CDR3 is 15 residues long. CDR3 coding DNA: TGTGCCAGCAGCCTCGGGACTTATGGGAACTATGGCTACACCTTC. Protein product: CASSLGTYGNYGYTF.

This chain uses TRBV5-1 with TRBJ1-4, with a possible D match to TRBD1 (6 bases). The CDR3 spans 14 residues. Trimming shortened V by 3 bases and J by 8 bases, and 14 bases separated the two germline ends. The germline V gene has CDR1 SGHRS and CDR2 YFSETQ. The CDR3 bases are TGCGCCAGCAGCTCTCGGGGGGCTGGGGAAAAACTGTTTTTT. Amino acids: CASSSRGAGEKLFF.

The chain combines TRBV24-1 with TRBJ1-2, with 8 nucleotides matching TRBD1. This CDR3 has 15 residues. V shed 5 bases and J 2 bases; nucleotides not matched to a gene: 6. From germline, CDR1 is KGHDR and CDR2 SFDVKD. CDR3 coding DNA: TGTGCCACCAGTGTAGGGACAGGTCCCAACTATGGCTACACCTTC. Its protein is CATSVGTGPNYGYTF.

The chain recombines TRBV5-1 with TRBJ2-3; 9 bases are shared with TRBD2. The CDR3 runs 16 residues. Germline CDR1 and CDR2: SGHRS and YFSETQ. The J segment lost 0 bases and the V segment lost 0 bases, leaving 2 bases of the junction unmatched. The chain's CDR3 is CASSLGLAVSTDTQYF. For the CDR3, the DNA is TGCGCCAGCAGCTTGGGACTAGCGGTGAGCACAGATACGCAGTATTTT.